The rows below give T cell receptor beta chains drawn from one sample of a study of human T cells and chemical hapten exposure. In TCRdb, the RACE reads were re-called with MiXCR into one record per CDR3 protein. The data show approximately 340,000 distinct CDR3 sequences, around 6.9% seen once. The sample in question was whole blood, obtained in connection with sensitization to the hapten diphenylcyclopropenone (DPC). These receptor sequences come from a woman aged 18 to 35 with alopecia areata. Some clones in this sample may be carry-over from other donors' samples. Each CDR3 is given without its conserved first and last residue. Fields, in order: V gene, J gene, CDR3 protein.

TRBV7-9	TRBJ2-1	ASSHRDRAGNEQF
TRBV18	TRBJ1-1	ASSPPYGTLEAF
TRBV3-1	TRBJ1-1	ASSQGILEGENMNTEAF
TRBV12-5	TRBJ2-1	ASGSLAGGEQF
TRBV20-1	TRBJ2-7	SASSGGTYEQY
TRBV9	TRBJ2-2	ASSVGNTGELF
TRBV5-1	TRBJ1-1	ASSRIGQGIRGTEAF
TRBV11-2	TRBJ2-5	ASSQKYLRDGQETQY
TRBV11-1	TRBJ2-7	ARSFSDYEQY
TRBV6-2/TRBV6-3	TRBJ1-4	ASSYSAPSSAGVRLF
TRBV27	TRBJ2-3	ASSHGGADTQY
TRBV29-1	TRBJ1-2	SAPHWQGANYGYT
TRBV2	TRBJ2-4	ASKSDSQAAY
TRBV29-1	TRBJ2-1	SVVAGGQF
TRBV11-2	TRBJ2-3	ASSPLEGLADTDTQY
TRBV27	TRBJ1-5	ASSFRGSQPQH
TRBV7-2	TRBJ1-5	ASLIEYGSPQH
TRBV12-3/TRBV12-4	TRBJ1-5	ASSPGTGIDNQPQH